This TCR beta chain derives from a study of blood T cell repertoires in COVID-19. The CDR3 spans 15 residues. Trimming cost V 2 bases and J 3 bases; bases outside gene matches: 4. Germline V gene lookup returns CDR1 MNHNS and CDR2 SASEGT. The table came from immunoSEQ multiplex PCR; TCRdb's copy has only in-frame clones and leaves some out. This sample has roughly 140,000 clones, with about 79% found just once. The genes are TRBV6-1 and TRBJ1-1, with 9 bases identical to TRBD1. The sequenced sample was peripheral blood. The origin of this receptor is a man in his fifties or sixties with active or convalescent COVID-19. As DNA, the CDR3 is TGTGCCAGCAGTGAATCCGGGACAGGGCACACTGAAGCTTTCTTT. Protein product: CASSESGTGHTEAFF.